What follows is one T cell receptor (beta chain) and its context. The antigen remains undetermined. The length of the CDR3 is 17 residues. The V end lost 0 bases, the J end lost 0 bases, and 17 bases lay between the germline ends. Germline V gives CDR1 DFQATT, CDR2 SNEGSKA (reference sequence). TCR beta VDJ combinations and CDR3 sequences were profiled from genomic DNA. TCRdb re-analysed the reads in MiXCR, keeping a single row per CDR3 protein. This table has fewer than 200,000 distinct CDR3 sequences, around 50% appearing once. The record originates from a study of CD8+CD57+ T cells in acquired aplastic anemia. Study information: Mean yield of DNA from sorted CD4+ and CD8+ cells was 3.2 ug. Study-wide points: Roughly 31 was the count of CD8+ CDR3 sequences that patients shared with controls.

Sequencing was done on patients that had shown CD8+CD57+ cell expansion by flow cytometry. Acquired aplastic anemia of severe grade affected all patients. Among the patients, none had received any therapy at the time of blood sampling. The sequence was collected from a human donor with aplastic anemia. The specimen sequenced was sorted CD4+, CD8+, or CD8+CD57+ T cells (not recorded which) from PBMCs. The chain employs TRBV20-1 and TRBJ1-1; weak D call: TRBD1 (6 bases). CDR3 bases: TGCAGTGCTAGAGATCCGATGGCAGGGGAGGTGAACACTGAAGCTTTCTTT. Amino acids: CSARDPMAGEVNTEAFF.